This T cell receptor beta chain comes out of a study of blood T cells in healthy people across ages. Germline V gene lookup returns CDR1 LNHNV and CDR2 YYDKDF (reference sequence). The CDR3 is made up of 17 amino acids. The ends lost 3 bases at V and 0 bases at J; junction bases unmatched: 4. Donation came from healthy Caucasian individuals in Russia who were aged about 6 to 100. Donors gave around 10 milliliters of peripheral blood apiece. Combining a sample-barcoded 5' primer with a J-beta primer mix, a second PCR ran for about 7 to 11 cycles. TCRdb called the 5' RACE reads again in MiXCR, with one record for every CDR3 protein. This table holds some 850,000 distinct CDR3 sequences, roughly 24% found once. The data also belong to a second study, concerning T cells of mothers and their children. As that study records: About six children, together with their three healthy Caucasian mothers, made up the donors. Mothers gave over 9 million TCR beta CDR3 reads each, and children several million each.

The V call is TRBV15, the J call TRBJ2-6; the match to TRBD1 covers 8 bases. The receptor was derived from a boy between 5 and 17 years old in good health. The sequenced sample consisted of blood. The CDR3: CATSRDRVISGANVLTF. CDR3 nucleotide sequence: TGTGCCACCAGCAGGGACAGGGTGATCTCTGGGGCCAACGTCCTGACTTTC.